Sequencing of this T cell receptor beta chain was carried out in a study of cytomegalovirus exposure and HLA in healthy donors. Findings and caveats of the study: Subsequent analysis of the 100 to 150 validation repertoires found a tendency for first-cohort TCR clusters to co-occur. The study flagged about 150 TCR beta chains as cytomegalovirus-associated. Reports credit the classifier with highly specific, highly sensitive diagnosis of cytomegalovirus status.

In regard to this clone: Its antigen is unidentified.

The data were produced by immunoSEQ multiplex PCR, yet TCRdb's version contains in-frame clones alone and is incomplete. The table has fewer than 200,000 clones, approximately 84% seen once; the top ten hold about 2.8%. The CDR3 is made up of 16 amino acids. Trimming took off 5 bases at V and 1 base at J, with 17 bases between the two ends. Germline V gene sequence: CDR1 SEHNR, CDR2 FQNEAQ (reference sequence). The sequencing sample was made of PBMCs. The source of this sequence is a woman aged 18-29 years in good health and CMV-seropositive. V usage is TRBV7-9 and J usage is TRBJ1-1; weak D call: TRBD1 (5 bases). CDR3 coding DNA: TGTGCCAGCAGCACCCCAGGGTGGGGATCGAACACTGAAGCTTTCTTT. Translated, it gives CASSTPGWGSNTEAFF.